This is a list of T cell receptor beta chains from one sample in a study of blood T cell repertoires in COVID-19. The assay was immunoSEQ multiplex PCR, and TCRdb's table has in-frame clones only and misses some. The table shows a few hundred thousand clones, with around 86% occurring only once. Sequenced input: peripheral blood. Receptors originate from a woman aged 25 to 39 with active or convalescent COVID-19. Each CDR3 is given with its conserved first and last residue. D genes are given only for firm matches.

V gene,J gene,D gene,CDR3 DNA,CDR3 protein
TRBV19,TRBJ1-1,TRBD1,TGTGCCAGTAGTATAGTGGGGTTTTACAGGGGCACTGAAGCTTTCTTT,CASSIVGFYRGTEAFF
TRBV29-1,TRBJ1-1,TRBD1,TGCAGCGTGGCGGGACAGATGAACACTGAAGCTTTCTTT,CSVAGQMNTEAFF
TRBV6-2/TRBV6-3,TRBJ2-5,TRBD1,TGTGCCAGCAGTTACTCGGCAGGGGGCATGGAGACCCAGTACTTC,CASSYSAGGMETQYF
TRBV10-3,TRBJ1-2,-,TGTGCCATCACCGGAGGAGGGTCCAACTATGGCTACACCTTC,CAITGGGSNYGYTF
TRBV28,TRBJ2-1,-,TGTGCCAGCAGCCTCCCTAGGCATGAGCAGTTCTTC,CASSLPRHEQFF
TRBV21-1,TRBJ1-1,-,TGTGCCAGCAGCAAAGGGGCAGGGGGCAACACTGAAGCTTTCTTT,CASSKGAGGNTEAFF
TRBV19,TRBJ1-1,-,TGTGCCAGTAGTATACAGGGGCAGAGTACTGAAGCTTTCTTT,CASSIQGQSTEAFF
TRBV28,TRBJ1-1,TRBD1,TGTGCCAGCAGTTTCCGGACAGGGTACACTGAAGCTTTCTTT,CASSFRTGYTEAFF
TRBV5-1,TRBJ2-6,-,TGCGCCAGCAGCTCCCCGACAGGCCTATCCTCTGGGGCCAACGTCCTGACTTTC,CASSSPTGLSSGANVLTF
TRBV19,TRBJ1-1,-,TGTGCCAGTAGTATAGGAGGAGTGAACACTGAAGCTTTCTTT,CASSIGGVNTEAFF